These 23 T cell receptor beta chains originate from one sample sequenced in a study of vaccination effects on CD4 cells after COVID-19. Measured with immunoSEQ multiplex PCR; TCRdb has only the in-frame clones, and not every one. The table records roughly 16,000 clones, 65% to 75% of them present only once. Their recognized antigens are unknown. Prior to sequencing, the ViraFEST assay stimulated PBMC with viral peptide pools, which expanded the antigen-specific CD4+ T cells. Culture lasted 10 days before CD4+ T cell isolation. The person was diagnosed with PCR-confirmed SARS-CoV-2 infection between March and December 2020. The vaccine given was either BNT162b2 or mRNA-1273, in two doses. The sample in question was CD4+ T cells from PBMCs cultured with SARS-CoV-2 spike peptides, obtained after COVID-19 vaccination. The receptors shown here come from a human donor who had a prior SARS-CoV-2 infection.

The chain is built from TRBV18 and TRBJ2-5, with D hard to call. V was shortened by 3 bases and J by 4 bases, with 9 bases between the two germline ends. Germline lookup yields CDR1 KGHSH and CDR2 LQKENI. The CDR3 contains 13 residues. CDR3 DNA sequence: TGTGCCAGCTCACCCCCTGAGAGAGAGACCCAGTACTTC. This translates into CASSPPERETQYF.

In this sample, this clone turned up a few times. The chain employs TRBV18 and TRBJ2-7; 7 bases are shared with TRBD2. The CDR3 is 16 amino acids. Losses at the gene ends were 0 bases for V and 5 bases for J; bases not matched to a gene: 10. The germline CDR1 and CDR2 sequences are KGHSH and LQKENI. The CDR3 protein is CASSPPGLGFSHEQYF. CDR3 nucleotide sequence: TGTGCCAGCTCACCACCCGGACTAGGGTTTTCCCACGAGCAGTACTTC.

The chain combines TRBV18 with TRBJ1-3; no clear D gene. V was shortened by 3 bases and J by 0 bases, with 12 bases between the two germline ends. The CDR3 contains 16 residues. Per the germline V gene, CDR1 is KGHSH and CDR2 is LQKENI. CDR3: CASSPQGPSSGNTIYF. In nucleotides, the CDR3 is TGTGCCAGCTCACCCCAAGGACCGAGCTCTGGAAACACCATATATTTT. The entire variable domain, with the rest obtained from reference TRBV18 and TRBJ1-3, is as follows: NAGVMQNPRHLVRRRGQEARLRCSPMKGHSHVYWYRQLPEEGLKFMVYLQKENIIDESGMPKERFSAEFPKEGPSILRIQQVVRGDSAAYFCASSPQGPSSGNTIYFGEGSWLTVV.

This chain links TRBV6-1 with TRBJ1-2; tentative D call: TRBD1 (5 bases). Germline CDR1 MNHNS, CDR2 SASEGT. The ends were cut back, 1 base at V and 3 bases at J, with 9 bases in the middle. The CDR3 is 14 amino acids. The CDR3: CASSEVLGDYGYTF. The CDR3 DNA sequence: TGTGCCAGCAGTGAAGTACTAGGGGACTATGGCTACACCTTC.

CDR3 loop: CASSLGLAGNYEQYF. CDR3 in DNA: TGTGCCAGCAGCTTGGGACTAGCGGGAAACTACGAGCAGTACTTC. The V gene is TRBV5-6, the J gene TRBJ2-7, with 11 bases lining up with TRBD2. The length of the CDR3 is 15 residues. The V and J ends lost 0 bases and 3 bases, in that order; junction bases with no gene match: 2. In germline, CDR1 is SGHDT, CDR2 YYEEEE.

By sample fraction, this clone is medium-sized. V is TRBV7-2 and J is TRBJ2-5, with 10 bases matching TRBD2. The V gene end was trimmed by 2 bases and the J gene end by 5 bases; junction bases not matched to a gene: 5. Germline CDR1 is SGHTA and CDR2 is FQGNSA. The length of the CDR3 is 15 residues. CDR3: CASSLQTSGIETQYF. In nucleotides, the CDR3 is TGTGCCAGCAGCTTACAAACTAGCGGGATCGAGACCCAGTACTTC.

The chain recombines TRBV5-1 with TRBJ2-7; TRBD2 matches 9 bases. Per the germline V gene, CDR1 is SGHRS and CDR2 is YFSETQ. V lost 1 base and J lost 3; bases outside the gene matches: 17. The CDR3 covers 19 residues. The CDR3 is CASSLRVAGDPRLLYEQYF. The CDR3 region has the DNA TGCGCCAGCAGCTTGAGGGTAGCGGGGGACCCGCGACTCCTCTACGAGCAGTACTTC.

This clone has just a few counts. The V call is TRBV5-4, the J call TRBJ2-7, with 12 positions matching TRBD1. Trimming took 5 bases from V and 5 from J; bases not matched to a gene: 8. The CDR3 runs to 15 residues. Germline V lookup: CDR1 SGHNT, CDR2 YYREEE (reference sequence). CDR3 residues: CASSSGTGGFNEQYF. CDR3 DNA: TGTGCCAGCAGTTCCGGGACAGGGGGCTTTAACGAGCAGTACTTC.

DNA of the CDR3: TGTGCCAGCAGCCGGGGGTATCAGGGTGAAAAACTGTTTTTT. It encodes CASSRGYQGEKLFF. This chain joins TRBV3-1 (or the pseudogene TRBV3-2) and TRBJ1-4, with a weak D call TRBD1 (5 bases). Trimming removed 4 bases from V and 7 bases from J, with 13 bases in between. The CDR3 runs to 14 residues. Germline CDR1 is LGHDT and CDR2 is YNNKEL (reference sequence).

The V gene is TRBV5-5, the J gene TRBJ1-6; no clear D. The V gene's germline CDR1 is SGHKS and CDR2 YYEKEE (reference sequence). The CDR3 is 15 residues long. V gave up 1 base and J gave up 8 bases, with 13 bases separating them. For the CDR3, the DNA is TGTGCCAGCAGCTTGAGTGAGAACCTTGATTCACCCCTCCACTTT. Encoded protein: CASSLSENLDSPLHF.

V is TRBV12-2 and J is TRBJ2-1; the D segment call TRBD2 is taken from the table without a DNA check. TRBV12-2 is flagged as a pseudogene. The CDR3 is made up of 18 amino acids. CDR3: CASRLESCGSSSYNEQFF. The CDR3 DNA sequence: TGTGCAAGTCGCTTAGAATCTTGCGGGAGCTCTTCCTACAATGAGCAGTTCTTC.

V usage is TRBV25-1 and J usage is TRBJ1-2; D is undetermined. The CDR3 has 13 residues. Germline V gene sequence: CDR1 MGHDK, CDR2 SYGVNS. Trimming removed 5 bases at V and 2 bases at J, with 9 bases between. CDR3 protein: CASSLRRNYGYTF. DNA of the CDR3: TGTGCCAGCAGTCTGAGACGGAACTATGGCTACACCTTC.

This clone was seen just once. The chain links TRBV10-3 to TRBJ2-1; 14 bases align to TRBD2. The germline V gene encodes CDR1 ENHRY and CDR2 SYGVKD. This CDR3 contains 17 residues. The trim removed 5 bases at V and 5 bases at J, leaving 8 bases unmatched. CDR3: CAISTRLAGGVNNEQFF. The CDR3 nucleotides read TGTGCCATCAGTACTAGACTAGCGGGAGGGGTAAACAATGAGCAGTTCTTC.

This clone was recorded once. CDR3 nucleotide sequence: TGTGCCAGCAGTTTAGGGACAGGGAGGGGGAATGAAAAACTGTTTTTT. It is translated as CASSLGTGRGNEKLFF. J is TRBJ1-4 and V is TRBV28; TRBD1 agrees at 9 bases. Germline V gives CDR1 MDHEN, CDR2 SYDVKM. J was trimmed by 5 bases and V by 2 bases; bases with no gene match: 6. The CDR3 spans 16 residues.

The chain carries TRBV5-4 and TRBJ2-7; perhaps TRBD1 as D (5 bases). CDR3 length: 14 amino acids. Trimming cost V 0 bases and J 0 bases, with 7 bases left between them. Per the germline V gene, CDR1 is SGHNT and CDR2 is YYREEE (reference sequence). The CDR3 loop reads CASSLGQSSYEQYF. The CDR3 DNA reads TGTGCCAGCAGCTTGGGACAGAGCTCCTACGAGCAGTACTTC.

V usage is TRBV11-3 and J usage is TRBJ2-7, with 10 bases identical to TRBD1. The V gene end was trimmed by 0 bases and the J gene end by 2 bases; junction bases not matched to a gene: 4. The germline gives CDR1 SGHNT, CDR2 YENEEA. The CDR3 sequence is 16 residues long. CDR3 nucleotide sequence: TGTGCCAGCAGCTTAGAGCGGACAGGGGGGGCCTACGAGCAGTACTTC. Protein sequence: CASSLERTGGAYEQYF.

CDR3: CAISEPGVADTQYF. CDR3 coding DNA: TGTGCCATCAGTGAGCCGGGGGTCGCAGATACGCAGTATTTT. The chain has TRBV10-3 and TRBJ2-3, with a possible D match to TRBD2 (6 bases). Germline V gives CDR1 ENHRY, CDR2 SYGVKD. This CDR3 has 14 residues. Trimming stripped 2 bases from V and 4 bases from J, with 10 bases between.

CDR3: CASIRDRGYNEQFF. The CDR3 region has the DNA TGTGCCAGCATCCGGGACAGGGGCTACAATGAGCAGTTCTTC. The V gene is TRBV16, the J gene TRBJ2-1, with 10 bases that match TRBD1. The CDR3 runs to 14 residues. Germline CDR1 KGHSY, CDR2 FQNENV. With V trimmed by 7 bases and J by 3 bases, 3 bases remained unmatched.

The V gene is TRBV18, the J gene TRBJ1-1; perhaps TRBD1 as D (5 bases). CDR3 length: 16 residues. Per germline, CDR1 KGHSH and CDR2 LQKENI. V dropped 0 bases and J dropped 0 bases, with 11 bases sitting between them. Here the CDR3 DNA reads TGTGCCAGCTCACCACCTACTGCAGGGATGAACACTGAAGCTTTCTTT. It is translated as CASSPPTAGMNTEAFF.

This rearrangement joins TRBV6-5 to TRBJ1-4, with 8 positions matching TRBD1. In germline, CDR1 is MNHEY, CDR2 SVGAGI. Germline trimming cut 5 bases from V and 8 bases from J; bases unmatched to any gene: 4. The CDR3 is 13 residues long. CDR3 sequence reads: CASSRTGIEKLFF. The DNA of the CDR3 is TGTGCCAGCAGTCGGACAGGGATCGAAAAACTGTTTTTT.

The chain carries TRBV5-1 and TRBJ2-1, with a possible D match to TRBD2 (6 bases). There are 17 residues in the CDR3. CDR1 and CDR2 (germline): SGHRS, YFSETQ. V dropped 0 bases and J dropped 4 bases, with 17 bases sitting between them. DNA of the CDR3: TGCGCCAGCAGCTTGGGCCCGACTAGTCTCATATACAATGAGCAGTTCTTC. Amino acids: CASSLGPTSLIYNEQFF.

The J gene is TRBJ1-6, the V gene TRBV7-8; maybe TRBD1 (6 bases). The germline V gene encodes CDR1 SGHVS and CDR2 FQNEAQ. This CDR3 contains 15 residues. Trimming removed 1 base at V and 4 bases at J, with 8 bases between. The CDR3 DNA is TGTGCCAGCAGCTTAGGGACAGTTTATAATTCACCCCTCCACTTT. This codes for CASSLGTVYNSPLHF.

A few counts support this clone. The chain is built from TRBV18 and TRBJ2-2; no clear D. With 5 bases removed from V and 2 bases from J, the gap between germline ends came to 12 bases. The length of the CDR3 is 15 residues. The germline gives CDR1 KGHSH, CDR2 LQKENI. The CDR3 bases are TGTGCCAGCTCAGGGGTCAGATCCAACACCGGGGAGCTGTTTTTT. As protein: CASSGVRSNTGELFF.